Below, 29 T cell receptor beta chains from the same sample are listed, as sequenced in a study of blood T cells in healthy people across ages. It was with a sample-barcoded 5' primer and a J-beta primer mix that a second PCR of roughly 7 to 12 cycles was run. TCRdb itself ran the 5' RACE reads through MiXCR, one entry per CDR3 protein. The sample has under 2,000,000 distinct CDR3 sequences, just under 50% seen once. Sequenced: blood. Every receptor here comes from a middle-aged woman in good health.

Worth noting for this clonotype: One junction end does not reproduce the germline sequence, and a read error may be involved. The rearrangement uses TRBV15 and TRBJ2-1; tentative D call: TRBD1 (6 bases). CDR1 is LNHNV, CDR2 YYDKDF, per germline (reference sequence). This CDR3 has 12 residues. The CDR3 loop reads CATSRDGTNGFF. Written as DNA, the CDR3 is TGTGCTACCAGCAGAGATGGGACAAACGGGTTCTTC.

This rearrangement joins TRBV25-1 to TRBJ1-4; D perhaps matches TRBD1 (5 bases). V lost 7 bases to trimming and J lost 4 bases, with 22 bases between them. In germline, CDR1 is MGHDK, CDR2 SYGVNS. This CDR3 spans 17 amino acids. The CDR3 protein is CASMGVPGGLINEKLFF. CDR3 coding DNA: TGTGCCAGCATGGGGGTTCCCGGTGGGCTGATTAATGAAAAACTGTTTTTT.

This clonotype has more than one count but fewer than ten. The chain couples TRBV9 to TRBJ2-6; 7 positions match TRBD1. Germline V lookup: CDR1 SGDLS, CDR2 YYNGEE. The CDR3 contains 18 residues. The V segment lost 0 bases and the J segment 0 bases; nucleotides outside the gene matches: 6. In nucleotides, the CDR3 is TGTGCCAGCAGCGTAGGGGGACAGCCTAGCTCTGGGGCCAACGTCCTGACTTTC. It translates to CASSVGGQPSSGANVLTF.

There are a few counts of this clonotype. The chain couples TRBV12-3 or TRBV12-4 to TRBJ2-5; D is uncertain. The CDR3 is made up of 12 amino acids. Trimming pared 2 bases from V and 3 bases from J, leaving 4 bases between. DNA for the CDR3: TGTGCCAGCAGTTTATCCAAAGAGACCCAGTACTTC. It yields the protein CASSLSKETQYF.

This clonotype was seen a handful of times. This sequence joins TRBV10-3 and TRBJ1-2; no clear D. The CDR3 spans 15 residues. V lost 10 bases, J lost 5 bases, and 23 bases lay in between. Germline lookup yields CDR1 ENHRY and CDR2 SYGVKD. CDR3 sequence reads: CATGPEVEGLYGYTF. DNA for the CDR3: TGTGCCACCGGCCCCGAGGTAGAAGGGCTTTATGGCTACACCTTC.

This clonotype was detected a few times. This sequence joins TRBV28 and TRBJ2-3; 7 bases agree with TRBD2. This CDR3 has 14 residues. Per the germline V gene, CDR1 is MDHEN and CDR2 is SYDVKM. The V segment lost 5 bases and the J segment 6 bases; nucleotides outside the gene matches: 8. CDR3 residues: CASSILGGSDTQYF. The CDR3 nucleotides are TGTGCCAGCAGTATACTGGGGGGGTCGGATACGCAGTATTTT.

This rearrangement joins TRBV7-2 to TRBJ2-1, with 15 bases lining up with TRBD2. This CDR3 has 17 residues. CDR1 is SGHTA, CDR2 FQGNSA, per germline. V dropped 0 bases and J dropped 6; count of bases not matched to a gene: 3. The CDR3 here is CASSLAGTSGGINEQFF. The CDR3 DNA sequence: TGTGCCAGCAGCTTAGCTGGGACTAGCGGGGGGATCAATGAGCAGTTCTTC.

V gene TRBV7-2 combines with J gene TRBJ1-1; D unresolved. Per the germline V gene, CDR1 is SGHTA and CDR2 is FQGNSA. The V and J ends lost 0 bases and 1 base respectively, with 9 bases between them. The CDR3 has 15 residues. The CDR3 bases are TGTGCCAGCAGCTTAGCCCTGAGGCAGAACACTGAAGCTTTCTTT. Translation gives CASSLALRQNTEAFF.

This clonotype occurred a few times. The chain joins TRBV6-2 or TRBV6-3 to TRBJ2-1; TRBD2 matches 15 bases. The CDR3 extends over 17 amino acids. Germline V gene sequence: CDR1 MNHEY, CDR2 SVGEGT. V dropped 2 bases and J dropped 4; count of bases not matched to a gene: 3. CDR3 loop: CASSYAGLAGGYNEQFF. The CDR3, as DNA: TGTGCCAGCAGTTACGCGGGACTAGCGGGGGGATACAATGAGCAGTTCTTC.

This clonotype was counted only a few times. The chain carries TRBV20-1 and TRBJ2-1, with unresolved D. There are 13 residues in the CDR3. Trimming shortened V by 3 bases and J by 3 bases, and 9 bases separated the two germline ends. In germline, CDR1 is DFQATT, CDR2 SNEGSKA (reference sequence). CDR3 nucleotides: TGCAGTGCTAGGGACCGTCGCTACAATGAGCAGTTCTTC. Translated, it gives CSARDRRYNEQFF.

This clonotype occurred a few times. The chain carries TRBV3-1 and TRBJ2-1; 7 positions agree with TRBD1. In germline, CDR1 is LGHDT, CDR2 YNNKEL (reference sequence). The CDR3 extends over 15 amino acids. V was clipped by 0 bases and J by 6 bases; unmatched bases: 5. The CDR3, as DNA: TGTGCCAGCAGCCAAGAGGGGACAGCGTCCAATGAGCAGTTCTTC. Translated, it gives CASSQEGTASNEQFF.

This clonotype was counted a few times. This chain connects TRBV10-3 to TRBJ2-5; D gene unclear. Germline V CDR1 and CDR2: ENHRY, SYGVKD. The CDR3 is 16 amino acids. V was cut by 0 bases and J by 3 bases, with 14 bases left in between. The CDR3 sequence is CAISESGSKVKETQYF. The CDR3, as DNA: TGTGCCATCAGTGAGTCGGGCTCCAAAGTCAAAGAGACCCAGTACTTC.

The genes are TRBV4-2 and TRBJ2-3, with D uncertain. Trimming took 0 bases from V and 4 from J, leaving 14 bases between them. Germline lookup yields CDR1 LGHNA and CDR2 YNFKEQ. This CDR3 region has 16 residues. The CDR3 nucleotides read TGTGCCAGCAGCCAAGATAGAAGAGTTGGGCCAGATACGCAGTATTTT. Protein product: CASSQDRRVGPDTQYF.

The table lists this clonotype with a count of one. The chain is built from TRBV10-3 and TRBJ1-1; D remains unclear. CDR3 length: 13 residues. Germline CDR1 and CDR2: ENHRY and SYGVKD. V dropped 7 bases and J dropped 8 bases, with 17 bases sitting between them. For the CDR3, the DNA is TGTGCCATCAAAGGAAGTCGACAAGGGGAAGCTTTCTTT. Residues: CAIKGSRQGEAFF.

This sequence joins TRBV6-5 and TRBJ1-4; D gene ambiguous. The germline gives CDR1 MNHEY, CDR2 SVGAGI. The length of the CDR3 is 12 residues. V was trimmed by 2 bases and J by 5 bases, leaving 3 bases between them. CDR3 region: CASSYGNEKLFF. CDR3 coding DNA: TGTGCCAGCAGTTACGGGAATGAAAAACTGTTTTTT.

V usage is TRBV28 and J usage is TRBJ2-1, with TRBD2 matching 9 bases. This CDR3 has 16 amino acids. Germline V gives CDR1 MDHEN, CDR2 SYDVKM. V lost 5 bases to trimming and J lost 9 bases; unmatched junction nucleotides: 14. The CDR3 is CASSPLAGLVLGEQFF. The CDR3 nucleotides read TGTGCCAGCAGTCCCCTAGCGGGGTTAGTATTAGGTGAGCAGTTCTTC.

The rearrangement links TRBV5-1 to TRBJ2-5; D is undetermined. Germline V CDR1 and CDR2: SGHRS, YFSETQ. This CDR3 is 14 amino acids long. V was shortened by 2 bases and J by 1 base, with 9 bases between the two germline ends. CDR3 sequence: CASSFSPTQETQYF. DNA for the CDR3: TGCGCCAGCAGCTTCTCCCCCACCCAAGAGACCCAGTACTTC.

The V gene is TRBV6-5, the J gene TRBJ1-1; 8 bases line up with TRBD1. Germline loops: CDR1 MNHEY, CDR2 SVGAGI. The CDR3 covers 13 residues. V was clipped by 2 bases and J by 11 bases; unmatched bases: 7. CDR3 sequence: CASSYGTGSWAFF. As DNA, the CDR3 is TGTGCCAGCAGTTACGGGACAGGCAGTTGGGCTTTCTTT.

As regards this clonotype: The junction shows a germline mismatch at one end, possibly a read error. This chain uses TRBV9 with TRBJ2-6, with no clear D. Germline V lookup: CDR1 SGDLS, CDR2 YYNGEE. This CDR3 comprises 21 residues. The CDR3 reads CASSVATGVHQSYSGANVLTF. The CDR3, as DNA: TGTGCCAGCAGCGTAGCTACTGGGGTGCACCAGAGTTACTCTGGTGCCAACGTCCTGACTTTC.

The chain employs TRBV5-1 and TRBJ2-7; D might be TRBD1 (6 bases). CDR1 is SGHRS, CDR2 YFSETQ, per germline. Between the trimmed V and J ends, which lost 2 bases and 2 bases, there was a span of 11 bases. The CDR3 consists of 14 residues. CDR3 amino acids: CASSLDRITYEQYF. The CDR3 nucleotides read TGCGCCAGCAGCTTAGACAGGATAACCTACGAGCAGTACTTC.

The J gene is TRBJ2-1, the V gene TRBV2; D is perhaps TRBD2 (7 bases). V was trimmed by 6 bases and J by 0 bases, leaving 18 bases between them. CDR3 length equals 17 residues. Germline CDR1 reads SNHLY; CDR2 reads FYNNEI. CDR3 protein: CASRGAMRGGSYNEQFF. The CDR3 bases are TGTGCCAGCAGGGGGGCAATGCGCGGGGGCTCCTACAATGAGCAGTTCTTC.

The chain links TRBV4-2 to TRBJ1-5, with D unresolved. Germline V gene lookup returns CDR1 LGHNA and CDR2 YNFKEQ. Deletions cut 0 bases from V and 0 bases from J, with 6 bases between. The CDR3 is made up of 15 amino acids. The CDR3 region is CASSQEDVSNQPQHF. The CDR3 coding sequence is TGTGCCAGCAGCCAAGAAGACGTTAGCAATCAGCCCCAGCATTTT.

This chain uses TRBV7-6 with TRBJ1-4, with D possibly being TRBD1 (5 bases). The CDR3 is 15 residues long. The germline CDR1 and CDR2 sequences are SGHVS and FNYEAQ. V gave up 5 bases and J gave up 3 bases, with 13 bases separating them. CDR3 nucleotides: TGTGCCAGCAGCCGCCGGGGGATTGCTAATGAAAAACTGTTTTTT. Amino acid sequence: CASSRRGIANEKLFF.

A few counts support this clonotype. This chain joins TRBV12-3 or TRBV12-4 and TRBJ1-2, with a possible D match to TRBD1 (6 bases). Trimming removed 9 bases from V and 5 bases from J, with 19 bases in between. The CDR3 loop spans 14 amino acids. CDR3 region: CASTGHTQPYGYTF. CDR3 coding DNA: TGTGCCAGTACGGGACATACACAACCATATGGCTACACCTTC.

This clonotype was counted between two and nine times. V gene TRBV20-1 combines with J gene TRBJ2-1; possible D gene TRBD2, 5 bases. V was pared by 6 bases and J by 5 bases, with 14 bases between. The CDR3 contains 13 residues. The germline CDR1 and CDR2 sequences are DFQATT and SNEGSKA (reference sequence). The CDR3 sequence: CSASTAGDNEQFF. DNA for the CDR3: TGCAGTGCATCGACTGCCGGGGACAATGAGCAGTTCTTC.

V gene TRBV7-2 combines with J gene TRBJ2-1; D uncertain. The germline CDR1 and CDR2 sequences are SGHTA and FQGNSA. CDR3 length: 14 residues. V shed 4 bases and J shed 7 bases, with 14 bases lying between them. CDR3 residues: CASSSNPVLNEQFF. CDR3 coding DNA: TGTGCCAGCAGCTCAAACCCCGTGCTAAATGAGCAGTTCTTC.

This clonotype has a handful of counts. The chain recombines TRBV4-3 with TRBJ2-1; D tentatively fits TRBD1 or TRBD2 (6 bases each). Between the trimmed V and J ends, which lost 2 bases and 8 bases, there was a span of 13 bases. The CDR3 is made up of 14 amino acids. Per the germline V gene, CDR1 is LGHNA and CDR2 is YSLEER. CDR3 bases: TGCGCCAGCAGCCAACCGGGGGCCCACCATGAGCAGTTCTTC. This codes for CASSQPGAHHEQFF.

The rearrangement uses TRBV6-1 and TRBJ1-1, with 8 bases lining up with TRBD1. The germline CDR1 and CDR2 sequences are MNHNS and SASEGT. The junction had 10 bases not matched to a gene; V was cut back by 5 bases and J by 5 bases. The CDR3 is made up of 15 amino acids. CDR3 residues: CASSPPTGGRTEAFF. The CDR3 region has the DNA TGTGCCAGCAGTCCACCTACAGGGGGGAGAACTGAAGCTTTCTTT.

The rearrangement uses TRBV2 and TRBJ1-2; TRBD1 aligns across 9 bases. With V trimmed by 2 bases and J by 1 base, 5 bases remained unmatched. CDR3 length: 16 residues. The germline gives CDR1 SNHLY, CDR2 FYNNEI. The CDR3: CASSETGQGVNYGYTF. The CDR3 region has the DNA TGTGCCAGCAGTGAAACGGGACAGGGCGTTAACTATGGCTACACCTTC.